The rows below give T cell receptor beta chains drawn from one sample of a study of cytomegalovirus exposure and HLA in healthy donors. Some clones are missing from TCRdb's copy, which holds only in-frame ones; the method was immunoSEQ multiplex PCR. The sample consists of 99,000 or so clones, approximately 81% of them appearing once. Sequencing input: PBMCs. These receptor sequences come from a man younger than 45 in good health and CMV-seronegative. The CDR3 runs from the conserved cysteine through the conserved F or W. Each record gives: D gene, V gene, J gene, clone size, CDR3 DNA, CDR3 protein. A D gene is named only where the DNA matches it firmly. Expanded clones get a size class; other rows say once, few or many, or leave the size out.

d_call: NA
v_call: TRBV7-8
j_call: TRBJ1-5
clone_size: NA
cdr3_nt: TGTGCCAGCAGCCTGCCCTATAGCAATCAGCCCCAGCATTTT
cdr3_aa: CASSLPYSNQPQHF

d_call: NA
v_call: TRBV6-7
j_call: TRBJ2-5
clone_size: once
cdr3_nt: TGTGCCAGCAGTTACTCGAGAGGGACACGGACCCAGTACTTC
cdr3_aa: CASSYSRGTRTQYF

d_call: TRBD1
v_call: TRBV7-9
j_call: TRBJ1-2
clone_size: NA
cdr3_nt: TGTGCCAGCAGCGCCGACAGGGAAGCGGTTGGCTACACCTTC
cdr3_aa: CASSADREAVGYTF

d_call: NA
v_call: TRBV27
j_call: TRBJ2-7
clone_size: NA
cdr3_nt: TGTGCCAGCAGTTTAGTTTTTGTTGGCACAGGCAGCTCCTACGAGCAGTACTTC
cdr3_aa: CASSLVFVGTGSSYEQYF

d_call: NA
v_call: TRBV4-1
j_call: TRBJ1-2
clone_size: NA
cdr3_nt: TGCGCCAGCAGCCAAGAACGAGCGGATGGCTACACCTTC
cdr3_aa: CASSQERADGYTF

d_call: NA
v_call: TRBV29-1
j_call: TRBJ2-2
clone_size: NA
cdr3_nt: TGCAGCGTTGAATCGGGGGACACCGGGGAGCTGTTTTTT
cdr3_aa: CSVESGDTGELFF

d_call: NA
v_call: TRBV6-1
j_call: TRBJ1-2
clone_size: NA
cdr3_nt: TGTGCCAGCAGTGAAGGGGGGCAGGTATATGGCTACACCTTC
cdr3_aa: CASSEGGQVYGYTF

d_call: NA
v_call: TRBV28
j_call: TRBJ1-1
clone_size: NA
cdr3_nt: TGTGCCAGCAACATACAGGGAGGGGCCACTGAAGCTTTCTTT
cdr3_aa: CASNIQGGATEAFF

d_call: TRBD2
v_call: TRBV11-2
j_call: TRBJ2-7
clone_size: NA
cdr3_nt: TGTGTCAGCAGCTCCTCGACTAGCGGGAGTTGGGTTTCCTACGAGCAGTACTTC
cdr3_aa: CVSSSSTSGSWVSYEQYF

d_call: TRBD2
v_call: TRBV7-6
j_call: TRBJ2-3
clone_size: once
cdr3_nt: TGTGCCAGCTTAGCGGGGGGCGAACGAGATACGCAGTATTTT
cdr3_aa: CASLAGGERDTQYF

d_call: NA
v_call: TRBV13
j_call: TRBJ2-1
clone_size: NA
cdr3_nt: TGTGCCAGCAGCGCGACGGGAGTTTGGGAGCAGTTCTTC
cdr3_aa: CASSATGVWEQFF

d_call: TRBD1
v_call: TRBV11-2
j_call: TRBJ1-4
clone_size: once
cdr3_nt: TGTGCCAGCAGCTTAACGAGGGGGCACGGGGAAAAACTGTTTTTT
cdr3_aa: CASSLTRGHGEKLFF

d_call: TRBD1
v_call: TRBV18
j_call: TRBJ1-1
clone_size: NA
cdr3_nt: TGTGCCAGCTCTCCGCCGGTCGGGACAGTGAACACTGAAGCTTTCTTT
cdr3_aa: CASSPPVGTVNTEAFF

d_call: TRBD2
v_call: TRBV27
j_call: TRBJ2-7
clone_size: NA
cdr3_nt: TGTGCCAGCCGATCGCGGGGGGCGGGGTTGTTTGAGCAGTACTTC
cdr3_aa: CASRSRGAGLFEQYF

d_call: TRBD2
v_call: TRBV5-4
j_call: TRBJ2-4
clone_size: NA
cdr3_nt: TGTGCCAGCAGCTTGGGGATAGCGGGAGCGGATATAGCCAAAAACATTCAGTACTTC
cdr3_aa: CASSLGIAGADIAKNIQYF

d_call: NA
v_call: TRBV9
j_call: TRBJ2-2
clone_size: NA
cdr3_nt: TGTGCCAGCAGCGTACAGGGCACCGGGGAGCTGTTTTTT
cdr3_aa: CASSVQGTGELFF

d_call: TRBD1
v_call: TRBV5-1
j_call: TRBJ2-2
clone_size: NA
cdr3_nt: TGCGCCAGCAGCGGAGGACAGGGGGCCGGGGAGCTGTTTTTT
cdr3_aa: CASSGGQGAGELFF

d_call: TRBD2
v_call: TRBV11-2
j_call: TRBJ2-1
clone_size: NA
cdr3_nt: TGTGCCAGCAGCGTCCTAGCGGGAGATTACAATGAGCAGTTCTTC
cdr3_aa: CASSVLAGDYNEQFF

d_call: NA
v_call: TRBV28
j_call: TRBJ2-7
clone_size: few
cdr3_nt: TGTGCCACCAAATACAGCAAAACCCCCTACGAGCAGTACTTC
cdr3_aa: CATKYSKTPYEQYF

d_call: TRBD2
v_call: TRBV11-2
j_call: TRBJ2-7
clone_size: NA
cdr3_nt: TGTGCCAGCAGCTTTTCTTCCGGGACTAGAGGGTACGAGCAGTACTTC
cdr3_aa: CASSFSSGTRGYEQYF

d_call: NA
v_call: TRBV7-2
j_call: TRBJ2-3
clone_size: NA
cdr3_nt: TGTGCCAGCAGCTTATACCCGGTAACAGATACGCAGTATTTT
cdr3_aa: CASSLYPVTDTQYF

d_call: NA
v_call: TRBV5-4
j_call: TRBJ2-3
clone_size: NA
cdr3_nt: TGTGCCAGCGCCCCCTATGAGGCAGGGGGCACAGATACGCAGTATTTT
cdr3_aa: CASAPYEAGGTDTQYF

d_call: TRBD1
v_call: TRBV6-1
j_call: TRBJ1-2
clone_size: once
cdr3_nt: TGTGCCAGCAGGAGACAGGGTTACGACTATGGCTACACCTTC
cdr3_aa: CASRRQGYDYGYTF

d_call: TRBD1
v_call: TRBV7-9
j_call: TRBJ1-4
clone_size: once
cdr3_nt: TGTGCCAGCAGGACAAGACAGGGAACTAATGAAAAACTGTTTTTT
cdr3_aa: CASRTRQGTNEKLFF

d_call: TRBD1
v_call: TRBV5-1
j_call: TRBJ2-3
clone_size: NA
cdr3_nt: TGCGCCAGCAGCTTGGTAGGGGGCCCCCGCACAGATACGCAGTATTTT
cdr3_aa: CASSLVGGPRTDTQYF

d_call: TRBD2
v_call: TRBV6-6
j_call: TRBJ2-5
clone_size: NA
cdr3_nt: TGTGCCAGCAGAGGCGCCAGCGGGGGGGCCAGGGAGACCCAGTACTTC
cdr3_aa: CASRGASGGARETQYF

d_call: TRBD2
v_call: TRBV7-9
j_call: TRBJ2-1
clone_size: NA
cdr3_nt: TGTGCCAGCAGCTCGCAGACTAGCGGGAGGTACAATGAGCAGTTCTTC
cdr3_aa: CASSSQTSGRYNEQFF

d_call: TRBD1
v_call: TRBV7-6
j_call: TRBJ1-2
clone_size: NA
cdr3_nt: TGTGCCAGCAGCTTGACAGGGGACGGCTACACCTTC
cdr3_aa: CASSLTGDGYTF

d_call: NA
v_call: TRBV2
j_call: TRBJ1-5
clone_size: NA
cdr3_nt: TGTGCCAGCAGTGGGGCCCCCCTTTCCGGTCAGCCCCAGCATTTT
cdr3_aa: CASSGAPLSGQPQHF

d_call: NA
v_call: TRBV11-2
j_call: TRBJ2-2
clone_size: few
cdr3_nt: TGTGCCAGCAGGAGTTTTATGGGACAAAACACCGGGGAGCTGTTTTTT
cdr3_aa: CASRSFMGQNTGELFF

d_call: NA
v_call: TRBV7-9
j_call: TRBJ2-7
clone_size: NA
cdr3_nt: TGTGCCAGCAGCTTAGACTCGGACAACCACGAGCAGTACTTC
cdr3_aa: CASSLDSDNHEQYF

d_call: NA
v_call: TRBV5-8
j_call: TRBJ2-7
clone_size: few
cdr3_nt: TGTGCCAGCAGCACCGACAGAGCCTACGAGCAGTACTTC
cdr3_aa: CASSTDRAYEQYF